This TCR beta chain was identified during a study of blood T cell repertoires in COVID-19. Study at large: Whether acute or convalescent, the COVID-19 samples came from the United States, Italy and Spain.

Seattle patients were enrolled during active infection and followed longitudinally. Sequencing was performed with immunoSEQ multiplex PCR; in TCRdb, only in-frame clones are kept and a portion is missing. The table includes roughly 410,000 clones, about 91% detected once. This clonotype originated in a woman aged 40 to 49 with COVID-19, enrolled during active disease. The source material was peripheral blood.

DNA of the CDR3: TGTGCCAGTAGTAATCGCGGCCCCTATGGCTACACCTTC. Translated: CASSNRGPYGYTF. The chain carries TRBV19 and TRBJ1-2, with D uncertain. V lost 4 bases and J lost 4, with 10 bases in between. This CDR3 is built from 13 residues. Germline V gives CDR1 LNHDA, CDR2 SQIVND (reference sequence).